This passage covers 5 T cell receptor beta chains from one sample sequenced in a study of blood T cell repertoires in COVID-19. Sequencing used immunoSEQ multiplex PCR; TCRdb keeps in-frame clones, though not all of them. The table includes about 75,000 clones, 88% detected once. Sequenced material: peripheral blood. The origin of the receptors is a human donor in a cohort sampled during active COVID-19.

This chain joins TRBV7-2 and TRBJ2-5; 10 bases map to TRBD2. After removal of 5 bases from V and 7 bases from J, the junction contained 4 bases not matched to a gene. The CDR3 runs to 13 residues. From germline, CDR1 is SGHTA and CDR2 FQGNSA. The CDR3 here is CASSRERGGTQYF. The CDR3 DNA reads TGTGCCAGCAGCCGTGAGCGGGGGGGGACCCAGTACTTC.

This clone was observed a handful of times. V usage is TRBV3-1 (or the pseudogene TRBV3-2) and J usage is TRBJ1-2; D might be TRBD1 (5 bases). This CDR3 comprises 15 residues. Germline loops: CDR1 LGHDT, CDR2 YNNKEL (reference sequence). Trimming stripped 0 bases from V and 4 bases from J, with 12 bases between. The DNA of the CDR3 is TGTGCCAGCAGCCAAGAAGGGCAGGGAACCTATGGCTACACCTTC. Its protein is CASSQEGQGTYGYTF.

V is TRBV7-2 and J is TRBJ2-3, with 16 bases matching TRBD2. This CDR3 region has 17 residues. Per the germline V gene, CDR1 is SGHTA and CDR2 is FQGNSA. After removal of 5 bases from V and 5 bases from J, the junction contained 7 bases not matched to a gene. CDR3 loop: CASSMGLAGGQGDTQYF. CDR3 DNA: TGTGCCAGCAGCATGGGACTAGCGGGGGGGCAGGGAGATACGCAGTATTTT.

The CDR3 is CASSLSDYGYTF. CDR3 sequence (DNA): TGTGCCAGCAGTCTTAGTGATTATGGCTACACCTTC. The J gene is TRBJ1-2, the V gene TRBV6-2 or TRBV6-3; D is ambiguous. V lost 5 bases to trimming and J lost 5 bases, with 9 bases between them. Germline V gene lookup returns CDR1 MNHEY and CDR2 SVGEGT. The CDR3 runs to 12 residues.

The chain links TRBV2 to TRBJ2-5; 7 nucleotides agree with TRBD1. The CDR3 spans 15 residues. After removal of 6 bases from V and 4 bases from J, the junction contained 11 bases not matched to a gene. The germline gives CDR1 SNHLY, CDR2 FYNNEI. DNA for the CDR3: TGTGCCAGCAGAAAAGACAGGGATGCGGGAGAGACCCAGTACTTC. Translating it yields CASRKDRDAGETQYF.